The rows below give T cell receptor beta chains drawn from one sample of a study of shared clonotypes between healthy human individuals. The protocol was immunoSEQ multiplex PCR, while the TCRdb copy is restricted to in-frame clones and leaves out a portion. The sample records around 2.5 million clones, roughly 93% being singletons. Sequencing was carried out using naive CD4+ T cells from PBMCs. These receptors originate from a man aged 18 to 29 in good health. Some clones in this sample may be carry-over from other donors' samples. The CDR3 runs from the conserved cysteine through the conserved F or W. D genes are given only for firm matches. A row's size may be missing; if present it is once, few, many or a size class.

>TRBD2|NA|TRBJ2-3|TRBV28
CASSLSWASGLADTQYF
TGTGCCAGCAGTTTATCGTGGGCTAGCGGGTTAGCAGATACGCAGTATTTT
>NA|NA|TRBJ1-6|TRBV6-5
CASSYRNSPLHF
TGTGCCAGCAGTTACAGGAATTCACCCCTCCACTTT
>NA|NA|TRBJ2-7|TRBV10-3
CAISEGLGFEQYF
TGTGCCATCAGTGAAGGGCTAGGGTTCGAGCAGTACTTC
>TRBD1|NA|TRBJ2-1|TRBV7-3
CASSLTDRYNEQFF
TGTGCCAGCAGCTTAACGGACAGGTACAATGAGCAGTTCTTC
>TRBD2|NA|TRBJ2-3|TRBV7-2
CASSLGGGPDTQYF
TGTGCCAGCAGCTTAGGGGGAGGGCCAGATACGCAGTATTTT
>NA|NA|TRBJ1-6|TRBV7-3
CASSLSANSPLHF
TGTGCCAGCAGCTTATCGGCTAACTCACCCCTCCACTTT
>NA|NA|TRBJ1-4|TRBV6-5
CASSYSGEKLFF
TGTGCCAGCAGTTACTCTGGGGAAAAACTGTTTTTT
>NA|once|TRBJ1-1|TRBV6-5
CASSYSTGGHTEAFF
TGTGCCAGCAGTTACTCGACAGGCGGTCACACTGAAGCTTTCTTT
>NA|NA|TRBJ1-1|TRBV5-1
CASSPRPGTNTEAFF
TGCGCCAGCAGCCCACGACCGGGGACGAACACTGAAGCTTTCTTT
>NA|NA|TRBJ2-7|TRBV6-6
CASSYGTAGVEQYF
TGTGCCAGCAGTTACGGGACGGCGGGTGTCGAGCAGTACTTC
>NA|NA|TRBJ2-7|TRBV2
CASSVVGEWVEQYF
TGTGCCAGCAGTGTTGTGGGGGAGTGGGTCGAGCAGTACTTC
>NA|NA|TRBJ1-6|TRBV9
CASSVGQAGNSPLHF
TGTGCCAGCAGCGTAGGGCAGGCCGGGAATTCACCCCTCCACTTT
>TRBD2|NA|TRBJ2-1|TRBV15
CATSRGTSGQFF
TGTGCCACCAGCAGGGGGACTAGTGGGCAGTTCTTC
>TRBD1|NA|TRBJ2-7|TRBV27
CASSLLFVTGGEQYF
TGTGCCAGCAGCCTTCTTTTTGTGACAGGGGGCGAGCAGTACTTC
>NA|NA|TRBJ1-5|TRBV30
CAWSVRTWRDSNQPQHF
TGTGCCTGGAGTGTACGGACCTGGAGGGATAGCAATCAGCCCCAGCATTTT
>NA|NA|TRBJ1-1|TRBV4-2
CASSQGFQGADTEAFF
TGTGCCAGCAGCCAAGGGTTTCAGGGCGCCGACACTGAAGCTTTCTTT
>NA|NA|TRBJ1-1|TRBV6-1
CASSYGQLMNTEAFF
TGTGCCAGCTCCTACGGACAGCTCATGAACACTGAAGCTTTCTTT
>TRBD1|few|TRBJ1-1|TRBV28
CASRSQGDTEAFF
TGTGCCAGCAGGTCTCAGGGGGACACTGAAGCTTTCTTT
>NA|NA|TRBJ1-2|TRBV19
CASSTGRAIQGPNYGYTF
TGTGCCAGTAGTACAGGGAGGGCCATTCAAGGGCCTAACTATGGCTACACCTTC
>TRBD2|NA|TRBJ2-1|TRBV6-1
CASRERLAGVGNEQFF
TGTGCCAGCAGAGAACGACTAGCGGGAGTTGGGAATGAGCAGTTCTTC
>NA|NA|TRBJ1-1|TRBV9
CASSVSLTQGLGTEAFF
TGTGCCAGCAGCGTATCCCTCACACAGGGTTTAGGCACTGAAGCTTTCTTT
>NA|NA|TRBJ2-7|TRBV7-2
CASSLGPRSYEQYF
TGTGCCAGCAGCTTAGGTCCCAGGTCCTACGAGCAGTACTTC
>NA|NA|TRBJ1-5|TRBV12-5
CASAPVWGFAQPQHF
TGTGCTAGTGCCCCCGTTTGGGGGTTCGCTCAGCCCCAGCATTTT
>NA|NA|TRBJ2-1|TRBV7-2
CASSPTSYNEQFF
TGTGCCAGCAGCCCCACTAGCTACAATGAGCAGTTCTTC
>NA|once|TRBJ2-7|TRBV6-6
CASSPSYEQYF
TGTGCCAGCAGCCCTTCCTACGAGCAGTACTTC
>NA|NA|TRBJ2-3|TRBV11-2
CASSSYRDTDTQYF
TGTGCCAGCAGCTCATACAGGGACACAGATACGCAGTATTTT
>TRBD1|NA|TRBJ2-3|TRBV7-9
CASSFGTGRTDTQYF
TGTGCCAGCAGCTTTGGGACAGGGAGGACAGATACGCAGTATTTT
>NA|few|TRBJ1-1|TRBV5-1
CASSLDRQNTEAFF
TGCGCCAGCAGCTTGGATCGACAGAACACTGAAGCTTTCTTT